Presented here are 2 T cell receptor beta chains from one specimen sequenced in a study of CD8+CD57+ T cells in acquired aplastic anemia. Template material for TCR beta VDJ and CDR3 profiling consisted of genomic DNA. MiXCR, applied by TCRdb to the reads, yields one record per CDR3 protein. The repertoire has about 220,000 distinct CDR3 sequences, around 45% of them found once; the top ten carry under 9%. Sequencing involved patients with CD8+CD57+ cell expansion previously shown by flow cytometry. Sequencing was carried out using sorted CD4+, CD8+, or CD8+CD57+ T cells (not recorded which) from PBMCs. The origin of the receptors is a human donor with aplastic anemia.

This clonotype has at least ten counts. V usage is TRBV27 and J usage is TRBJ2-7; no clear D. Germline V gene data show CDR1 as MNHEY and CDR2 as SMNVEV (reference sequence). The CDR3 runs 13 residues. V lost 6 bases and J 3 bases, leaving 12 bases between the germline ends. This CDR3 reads CASRPAQSYEQYF. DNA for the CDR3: TGTGCCAGCAGGCCAGCCCAAAGCTACGAGCAGTACTTC.

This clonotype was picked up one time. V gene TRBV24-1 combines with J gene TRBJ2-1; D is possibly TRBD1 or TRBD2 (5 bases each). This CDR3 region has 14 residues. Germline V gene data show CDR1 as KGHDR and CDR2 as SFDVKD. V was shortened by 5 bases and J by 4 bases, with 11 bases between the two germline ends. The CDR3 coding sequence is TGTGCCACCAGTGCGGGTGAGGGGTACAATGAGCAGTTCTTC. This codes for CATSAGEGYNEQFF.